This T cell receptor beta chain comes out of a study of T cells in Graves' hyperthyroidism and ophthalmopathy. Study results and caveats: Separating ophthalmopathy from stable hyperthyroidism was achieved by a 13 V-J model. Blood also showed most of the thyroid clonotypes that were expanded above 0.001.

The authors deemed Graves' hyperthyroidism stable absent ophthalmopathy progression within 18 months. The study excluded patients with uncontrolled infection, other autoimmune disease, pregnancy or lactation. This CDR3 contains 13 residues. Germline CDR1 and CDR2: SQVTM and ANQGSEA. V lost 6 bases and J lost 7, with 16 bases in between. TCR beta CDR3 sequences were amplified from RNA transcripts. TCR CDR3 regions were first amplified by RT-PCR with HTBI primers. TCRdb re-derived calls from the multiplex PCR reads in MiXCR, one entry per CDR3 protein. The data hold fewer than 400,000 distinct CDR3 sequences, with roughly 25% observed a single time. Comments on this clonotype: Its antigen is undetermined.

Sequencing used blood. The receptor was derived from a man between 45 and 60 years old with Graves' hyperthyroidism. The chain recombines TRBV29-1 with TRBJ1-5, with unresolved D. CDR3 nucleotides: TGCAGCGTCGCCGACGGGTTAGAACAGCCCCAGCATTTT. It is translated as CSVADGLEQPQHF. The variable domain in full, completed from reference TRBV29-1 and TRBJ1-5, reads SAVISQKPSRDICQRGTSLTIQCQVDSQVTMMFWYRQQPGQSLTLIATANQGSEATYESGFVIDKFPISRPNLTFSTLTVSNMSPEDSSIYLCSVADGLEQPQHFGDGTRLSIL.